Below, 3 T cell receptor beta chains from the same sample are listed, as sequenced in a study of shared clonotypes between healthy human individuals (TCRdb year 2020). The library was generated by the immunoSEQ multiplex PCR assay. TCRdb mirrors the immuneACCESS table, restricted to in-frame sequences. Some clones are absent from its copies; in checked studies, under half trace to an unresolved V gene, and the reason for the others is unknown. For this sample there are approximately 2.5 million clones; 85% to 95% appear just once. 0.14% of the sample is held by the ten biggest clonotypes. Sequences were obtained from naive CD4+ T cells sorted from blood. The label giving this sample's cell subset or site can be read as: CD45RA+ positively selected. These receptor sequences come from a man aged 18 to 29 in good health.

This clone was detected only once. The chain joins TRBV6-6 to TRBJ2-2; 7 positions match TRBD2. The CDR3 length is 16 residues. From germline, CDR1 is MNHNY and CDR2 SVGAGI (reference sequence). Germline trimming cut 8 bases from V and 1 base from J; bases unmatched to any gene: 10. DNA of the CDR3: TGTGCCAGCCACCGGAGCAGCGGGGAGAACACCGGGGAGCTGTTTTTT. Residues: CASHRSSGENTGELFF.

The rearrangement links TRBV4-1 to TRBJ2-7, with 8 bases lining up with TRBD1. This CDR3 contains 15 residues. Germline CDR1 is MGHRA and CDR2 is YSYEKL. Germline trimming cut 1 base from V and 3 bases from J; bases unmatched to any gene: 5. The CDR3 region has the DNA TGCGCCAGCAGCCAAGGGACAGGGCCCAGCTACGAGCAGTACTTC. Translation gives CASSQGTGPSYEQYF.

V gene TRBV6-5 combines with J gene TRBJ2-4; no reliable D call. CDR3 length equals 13 residues. Germline values: CDR1 MNHEY, CDR2 SVGAGI. Trimming shortened V by 3 bases and J by 5 bases, and 8 bases separated the two germline ends. The CDR3: CASSYPSENIQYF. In DNA form, the CDR3 reads TGTGCCAGCAGTTATCCCAGTGAAAACATTCAGTACTTC.